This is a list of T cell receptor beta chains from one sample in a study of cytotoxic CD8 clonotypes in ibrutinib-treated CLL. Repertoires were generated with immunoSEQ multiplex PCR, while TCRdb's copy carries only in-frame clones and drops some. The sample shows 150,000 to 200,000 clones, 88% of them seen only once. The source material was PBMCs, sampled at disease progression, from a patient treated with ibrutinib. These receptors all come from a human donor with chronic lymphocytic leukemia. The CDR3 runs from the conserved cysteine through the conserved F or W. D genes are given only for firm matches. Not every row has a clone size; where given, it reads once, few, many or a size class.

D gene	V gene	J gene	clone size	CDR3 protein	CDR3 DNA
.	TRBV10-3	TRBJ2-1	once	CAISAGGALYNEQFF	TGTGCCATCAGTGCGGGTGGAGCGCTATACAATGAGCAGTTCTTC
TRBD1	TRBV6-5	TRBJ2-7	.	CASSTTGGLHYEQYF	TGTGCCAGCAGTACCACAGGGGGCCTGCACTACGAGCAGTACTTC
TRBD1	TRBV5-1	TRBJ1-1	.	CASSTTGQTEAFF	TGCGCCAGCAGCACCACGGGACAGACTGAAGCTTTCTTT
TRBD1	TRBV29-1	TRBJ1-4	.	CSVVRSGQGNEKLFF	TGCAGCGTGGTCCGGTCGGGACAGGGTAATGAAAAACTGTTTTTT
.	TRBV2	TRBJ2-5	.	CASSELAETQYF	TGTGCCAGCAGTGAATTGGCGGAGACCCAGTACTTC
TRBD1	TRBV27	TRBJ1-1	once	CASSLLTGGLPEAFF	TGTGCCAGCAGTTTATTAACAGGGGGCCTACCGGAAGCTTTCTTT
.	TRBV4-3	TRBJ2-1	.	CASSLVASYNEQFF	TGCGCCAGCAGCCTAGTAGCGAGCTACAATGAGCAGTTCTTC
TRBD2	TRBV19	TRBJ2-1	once	CASSGGGREGGEQFF	TGTGCCAGTAGTGGGGGGGGGCGGGAGGGCGGTGAGCAGTTCTTC
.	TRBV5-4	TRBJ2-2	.	CASKFRNTGELFF	TGTGCCAGCAAGTTTAGGAACACCGGGGAGCTGTTTTTT
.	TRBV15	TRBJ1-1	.	CATSRDNDVGKTFF	TGTGCCACCAGCAGAGATAATGATGTGGGTAAGACTTTCTTT
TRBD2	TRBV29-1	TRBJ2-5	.	CSVEELAVKETQYF	TGCAGCGTTGAAGAACTAGCGGTGAAAGAGACCCAGTACTTC
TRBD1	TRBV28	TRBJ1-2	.	CASSLREGAGHTF	TGTGCCAGCAGTTTAAGGGAGGGGGCTGGGCACACCTTC
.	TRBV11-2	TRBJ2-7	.	CASSLDSLEQYF	TGTGCCAGCAGCTTAGACTCCTTAGAGCAGTACTTC
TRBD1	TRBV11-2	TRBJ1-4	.	CASSFSGTGINEKLFF	TGTGCCAGCAGCTTCTCCGGGACAGGGATCAATGAAAAACTGTTTTTT
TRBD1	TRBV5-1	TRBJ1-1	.	CASKPDRGLNTEAFF	TGCGCCAGCAAACCCGACAGGGGGCTGAACACTGAAGCTTTCTTT
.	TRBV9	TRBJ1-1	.	CASSAPVGGRGTEAFF	TGTGCCAGCAGCGCGCCGGTGGGGGGGCGCGGGACTGAAGCTTTCTTT
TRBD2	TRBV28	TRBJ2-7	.	CASNQPVGAGLAGSYEQYF	TGTGCCAGCAACCAACCTGTAGGAGCGGGGCTCGCGGGATCCTACGAGCAGTACTTC
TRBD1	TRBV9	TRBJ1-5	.	CASSPRQGVNQPQHF	TGTGCCAGCAGCCCCAGACAGGGTGTCAATCAGCCCCAGCATTTT
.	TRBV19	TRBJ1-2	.	CASSIVAVAFSISF	TGTGCCAGTAGTATAGTAGCGGTGGCTTTTTCCATCTCCTTC
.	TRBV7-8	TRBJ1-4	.	CASSLAQQGGGEKLFF	TGTGCCAGCAGCTTAGCGCAACAGGGTGGGGGCGAAAAACTGTTTTTT
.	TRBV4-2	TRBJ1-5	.	CASSQDLEGQPQHF	TGTGCCAGCAGCCAAGATCTGGAGGGCCAGCCCCAGCATTTT
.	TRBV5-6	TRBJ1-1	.	CASSPSPSGRNTEAFF	TGTGCCAGCAGCCCCTCACCCTCAGGGAGGAACACTGAAGCTTTCTTT
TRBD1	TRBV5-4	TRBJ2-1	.	CASSLGQESYNEQFF	TGTGCCAGCAGCCTGGGACAGGAGTCCTACAATGAGCAGTTCTTC
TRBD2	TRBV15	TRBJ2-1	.	CATSGGLAGERSNEQFF	TGTGCCACCAGCGGGGGACTAGCGGGAGAAAGGAGCAATGAGCAGTTCTTC
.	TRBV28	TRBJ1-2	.	CASSTLYGYTF	TGTGCCAGCAGCACCCTCTATGGCTACACCTTC
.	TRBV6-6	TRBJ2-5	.	CASSSGGGSLETQYF	TGTGCCAGCAGTTCTGGGGGAGGATCATTAGAGACCCAGTACTTC
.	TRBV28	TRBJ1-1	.	CASSPGNTEAFF	TGTGCCAGCAGTCCAGGGAATACTGAAGCTTTCTTT
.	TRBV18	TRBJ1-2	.	CASSPQDYYGYTF	TGTGCCAGCTCGCCACAGGACTACTATGGCTACACCTTC